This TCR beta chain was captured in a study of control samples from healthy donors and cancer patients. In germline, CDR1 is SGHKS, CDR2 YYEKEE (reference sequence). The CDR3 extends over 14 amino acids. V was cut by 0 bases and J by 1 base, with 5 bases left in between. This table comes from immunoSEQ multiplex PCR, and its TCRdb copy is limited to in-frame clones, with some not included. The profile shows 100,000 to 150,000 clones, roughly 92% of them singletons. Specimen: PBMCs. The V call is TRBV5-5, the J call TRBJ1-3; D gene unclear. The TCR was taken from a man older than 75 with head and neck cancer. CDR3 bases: TGTGCCAGCAGCTTGGTTCTGTCTGGAAACACCATATATTTT. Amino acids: CASSLVLSGNTIYF.